One sample yielded the 28 T cell receptor beta chains listed below, sequenced in a study of T cell responses to AZD1222 COVID-19 vaccine. Here immunoSEQ multiplex PCR was the method, and the copy in TCRdb shows in-frame clones only, minus some. Of under 150,000 clones listed, 75% to 95% were seen once; the top ten hold approximately 2%. This sample comprised peripheral blood, obtained 28 days after the second AZD1222 dose. These receptors were obtained from an adult who received the AZD1222 COVID-19 vaccine.

This clone was seen many times. The chain employs TRBV29-1 and TRBJ1-2, with 7 bases that match TRBD1. The V segment lost 7 bases and the J segment 2 bases; nucleotides outside the gene matches: 10. CDR3 length: 14 amino acids. CDR1 SQVTM and CDR2 ANQGSEA come from the germline V gene. CDR3 loop: CSAGTALQNYGYTF. DNA for the CDR3: TGCAGCGCAGGGACAGCACTTCAAAACTATGGCTACACCTTC.

This rearrangement joins TRBV27 to TRBJ1-1, with TRBD1 matching over 7 bases. The CDR3 has 16 amino acids. The germline V gene encodes CDR1 MNHEY and CDR2 SMNVEV (reference sequence). J lost 5 bases, V lost 4 bases, and 13 bases had no gene match. The CDR3 DNA is TGTGCCAGCAGTTCCGGGACAGAGGCATGGGTGACTGAAGCTTTCTTT. Amino acids: CASSSGTEAWVTEAFF.

This sequence joins TRBV19 and TRBJ2-4; 10 bases fit TRBD1. CDR1 LNHDA and CDR2 SQIVND come from the germline V gene (reference sequence). This CDR3 comprises 15 residues. Trimming removed 5 bases from V and 7 bases from J; junction bases left unmatched: 8. CDR3 protein: CASSPRDRGGNIQYF. The CDR3 DNA reads as TGTGCCAGTAGTCCGCGGGACAGGGGCGGGAACATTCAGTACTTC.

The chain employs TRBV12-2 and TRBJ1-1. TRBV12-2 is a pseudogene locus. This CDR3 has 12 residues. The CDR3 protein is CASRLAGCKAFF. For the CDR3, the DNA is TGTGCAAGTCGCTTAGCGGGATGTAAAGCTTTCTTT.

The chain recombines TRBV24-1 with TRBJ1-1, with TRBD1 matching over 9 bases. The CDR3 length is 16 residues. After removal of 4 bases from V and 2 bases from J, the junction contained 7 bases not matched to a gene. The germline CDR1 and CDR2 sequences are KGHDR and SFDVKD. The CDR3 sequence is CATSEPDRGHNTEAFF. CDR3 nucleotides: TGTGCCACCAGTGAACCGGACAGGGGACATAACACTGAAGCTTTCTTT.

The chain is built from TRBV29-1 and TRBJ2-3, with 13 bases identical to TRBD2. The CDR3 extends over 15 amino acids. V lost 5 bases and J lost 7; bases outside the gene matches: 9. The V gene's germline CDR1 is SQVTM and CDR2 ANQGSEA. CDR3 residues: CSVQGTSGKTHTQYF. DNA of the CDR3: TGCAGCGTTCAAGGGACTAGCGGGAAGACCCATACGCAGTATTTT.

The chain is built from TRBV19 and TRBJ2-5; D is unclear. The CDR3 has 13 amino acids. V was clipped by 4 bases and J by 2 bases, with 8 bases between them. Germline loops: CDR1 LNHDA, CDR2 SQIVND (reference sequence). The CDR3 nucleotides are TGTGCCAGTAGTAGGGTCCGACAAGAGACCCAGTACTTC. Protein sequence: CASSRVRQETQYF.

The gene calls are TRBV5-4 and TRBJ1-1, with a tentative D call TRBD1 (5 bases). Trimming shortened V by 5 bases and J by 2 bases, and 13 bases separated the two germline ends. CDR3 length: 14 residues. Germline V gene sequence: CDR1 SGHNT, CDR2 YYREEE (reference sequence). CDR3 sequence (DNA): TGTGCCAGCAGTTCTGACAGCGTCAACACTGAAGCTTTCTTT. Residues: CASSSDSVNTEAFF. Full variable domain (outside the CDR3, taken from reference TRBV5-4 and TRBJ1-1): ETGVTQSPTHLIKTRGQQVTLRCSSQSGHNTVSWYQQALGQGPQFIFQYYREEENGRGNFPPRFSGLQFPNYSSELNVNALELDDSALYLCASSSDSVNTEAFFGQGTRLTVV.

V and J are TRBV11-3 and TRBJ1-3; the D is unclear. Per the germline V gene, CDR1 is SGHNT and CDR2 is YENEEA. CDR3 length: 13 amino acids. V lost 7 bases and J lost 0, with 7 bases in between. CDR3 DNA sequence: TGTGCCAGCAAGGGTAACTCTGGAAACACCATATATTTT. It yields the protein CASKGNSGNTIYF.

This chain joins TRBV29-1 and TRBJ2-1, with TRBD2 matching over 7 bases. Germline CDR1 and CDR2: SQVTM and ANQGSEA. The junction had 4 bases not matched to a gene; V was cut back by 2 bases and J by 3 bases. The CDR3 covers 14 residues. CDR3 region: CSVEPRTSYNEQFF. The CDR3 DNA is TGCAGCGTTGAACCTCGGACTAGCTACAATGAGCAGTTCTTC.

The rearrangement uses TRBV11-3 and TRBJ1-1; 7 bases are shared with TRBD1. The CDR3 spans 15 residues. V shed 0 bases and J 1 base; nucleotides not matched to a gene: 2. Germline CDR1 and CDR2: SGHNT and YENEEA. The CDR3 nucleotides read TGTGCCAGCAGCTTAGAGGGGACAGCGAACACTGAAGCTTTCTTT. Protein sequence: CASSLEGTANTEAFF.

The chain employs TRBV5-5 and TRBJ2-7; possible D gene TRBD2, 5 bases. This CDR3 has 13 amino acids. Trimming left V 3 bases short and J 2 bases short, with 9 bases between. Germline V CDR1 and CDR2: SGHKS, YYEKEE (reference sequence). CDR3 coding DNA: TGTGCCAGCAGCTCCGGGGTGACCTACGAGCAGTACGTC. Its protein is CASSSGVTYEQYV.

V gene TRBV7-9 combines with J gene TRBJ2-5; D unresolved. In germline, CDR1 is SEHNR, CDR2 FQNEAQ (reference sequence). With 4 bases removed from V and 2 bases from J, the gap between germline ends came to 11 bases. The CDR3 sequence is 14 residues long. In nucleotides, the CDR3 is TGTGCCAGCAGCTACCAGACAATTCAAGAGACCCAGTACTTC. Amino acids: CASSYQTIQETQYF.

The chain couples TRBV19 to TRBJ1-5, with D tentatively TRBD1 (5 bases). This CDR3 contains 14 residues. Germline loops: CDR1 LNHDA, CDR2 SQIVND (reference sequence). V shed 3 bases and J shed 8 bases, with 14 bases lying between them. The CDR3 reads CASSMDKVEEPQHF. The CDR3 bases are TGTGCCAGTAGTATGGACAAGGTCGAGGAGCCCCAGCATTTT.

This chain uses TRBV7-2 with TRBJ1-6; 7 nucleotides align to TRBD1. Germline V CDR1 and CDR2: SGHTA, FQGNSA. CDR3 size: 14 residues. Unmatched junction bases numbered 3, after V lost 0 bases and J lost 10 bases. CDR3: CASSLAGGGSPLHF. In DNA, the CDR3 is TGTGCCAGCAGCTTAGCAGGGGGCGGATCACCCCTCCACTTT.

This chain joins TRBV6-5 and TRBJ1-5; D not certain. V dropped 6 bases and J dropped 6 bases, with 18 bases sitting between them. CDR1 is MNHEY, CDR2 SVGAGI, per germline. This CDR3 is built from 15 residues. CDR3 coding DNA: TGTGCCAGCAGCGGCGGAGGGCTGGGAAGTCAGCCCCAGCATTTT. Encoded protein: CASSGGGLGSQPQHF.

The chain employs TRBV18 and TRBJ1-2; D is unresolved. The CDR3 has 14 residues. CDR1 is KGHSH, CDR2 LQKENI, per germline. V lost 3 bases, J lost 2 bases, and 10 bases lay in between. CDR3 nucleotide sequence: TGTGCCAGCTCACCCGGACCAGTGAACTATGGCTACACCTTC. This translates into CASSPGPVNYGYTF.

CDR3: CASSLNAATSPLHF. The CDR3 region has the DNA TGTGCCAGCAGCTTAAATGCGGCTACTTCACCCCTCCACTTT. The chain carries TRBV7-2 and TRBJ1-6, with D uncertain. The germline V and J ends were trimmed by 2 bases and 9 bases, with 11 bases remaining between them. This CDR3 comprises 14 residues. Germline CDR1 is SGHTA and CDR2 is FQGNSA.

The chain has TRBV7-9 and TRBJ2-2; D might be TRBD2 (5 bases). Trimming stripped 1 base from V and 9 bases from J, with 18 bases between. The CDR3 runs 16 residues. CDR1 and CDR2 (germline): SEHNR, FQNEAQ (reference sequence). CDR3 sequence: CASSLEWRLLIRELFF. CDR3 nucleotide sequence: TGTGCCAGCAGCTTAGAGTGGCGACTATTAATCCGGGAGCTGTTTTTT. Combining the CDR3 with reference TRBV7-9 and TRBJ2-2 gives the whole variable domain DTGVSQNPRHKITKRGQNVTFRCDPISEHNRLYWYRQTLGQGPEFLTYFQNEAQLEKSRLLSDRFSAERPKGSFSTLEIQRTEQGDSAMYLCASSLEWRLLIRELFFGEGSRLTVL.

This clone was detected once. The chain joins TRBV6-5 to TRBJ1-3; a possible D gene is TRBD1 (6 bases). This CDR3 is built from 15 residues. Trimming cost V 6 bases and J 0 bases, with 12 bases left between them. The V gene's germline CDR1 is MNHEY and CDR2 SVGAGI. CDR3 sequence: CASRPGQSSGNTIYF. CDR3 bases: TGTGCCAGCAGACCAGGACAGAGCTCTGGAAACACCATATATTTT.

The gene calls are TRBV10-1 and TRBJ2-3; 10 bases are a match to TRBD2. Germline V gene lookup returns CDR1 WNHNN and CDR2 SYGVQD (reference sequence). With V trimmed by 6 bases and J by 6 bases, 6 bases remained unmatched. This CDR3 region has 14 residues. CDR3: CASSPGLARDTQYF. The CDR3 DNA follows: TGCGCCAGCAGCCCGGGACTAGCGCGGGATACGCAGTATTTT.

This clone has a handful of counts. J is TRBJ1-2 and V is TRBV29-1; D is unclear. Trimming left V 5 bases short and J 8 bases short, with 12 bases between. CDR1 and CDR2 from the germline V gene are SQVTM and ANQGSEA. This CDR3 is 11 amino acids long. DNA for the CDR3: TGCAGCGTTAGCCAAACCAGCGGCTACACCTTC. As protein: CSVSQTSGYTF.

This clone was counted only a few times. The V call is TRBV12-3 or TRBV12-4, the J call TRBJ1-2; D unclear. V was shortened by 3 bases and J by 1 base, with 6 bases between the two germline ends. This CDR3 is 13 amino acids long. The CDR3 nucleotides read TGTGCCAGCAGTTTGGACTATAACTATGGCTACACCTTC. Its translation is CASSLDYNYGYTF.

The V gene is TRBV7-6, the J gene TRBJ1-4, with D unclear. Trimming removed 2 bases at V and 7 bases at J, with 14 bases between. The CDR3 contains 15 residues. In germline, CDR1 is SGHVS, CDR2 FNYEAQ. The CDR3 region is CASSLRAGRREKLFF. DNA of the CDR3: TGTGCCAGCAGCTTACGGGCGGGGAGGCGTGAAAAACTGTTTTTT.

The chain employs TRBV6-5 and TRBJ1-6; weak D call: TRBD1 (6 bases). CDR3 length equals 16 residues. Germline V CDR1 and CDR2: MNHEY, SVGAGI. V lost 0 bases and J 0 bases, leaving 6 bases between the germline ends. Here the CDR3 reads CASSYSGGSYNSPLHF. The CDR3 nucleotides read TGTGCCAGCAGTTACTCAGGGGGCTCCTATAATTCACCCCTCCACTTT.

CDR3 DNA: TGCAGCGTTGAATTCCCAAGGGGGGGAGAAAAACTGTTTTTT. Its protein is CSVEFPRGGEKLFF. The rearrangement links TRBV29-1 to TRBJ1-4; TRBD1 might be the D (6 bases). The CDR3 covers 14 residues. Trimming removed 2 bases at V and 8 bases at J, with 15 bases between. CDR1 SQVTM and CDR2 ANQGSEA come from the germline V gene.

This chain's CDR3 is CASSLVDQPQHF. The CDR3 nucleotides are TGTGCCAGCAGTTTAGTCGACCAGCCCCAGCATTTT. This chain joins TRBV12-3 or TRBV12-4 and TRBJ1-5; no definite D call. The CDR3 consists of 12 residues. The V end lost 1 base, the J end lost 7 bases, and 5 bases lay between the germline ends.

In its sample, this clone was seen a few times. The rearrangement uses TRBV28 and TRBJ1-1; 8 bases fit TRBD1. The germline gives CDR1 MDHEN, CDR2 SYDVKM. V lost 5 bases, J lost 1 base, and 9 bases stayed unmatched. The CDR3 extends over 16 amino acids. In DNA form, the CDR3 reads TGTGCCAGCAGTCGGACAGGGAAAGGGGGGAACACTGAAGCTTTCTTT. Residues: CASSRTGKGGNTEAFF.